This T cell receptor beta chain was documented in a study of Graves' ophthalmopathy and Graves' hyperthyroidism. Aged 18 to 65, the patients with hyperthyroidism had under 2 months' duration and were newly diagnosed. Sampling over 7.5 ml of fresh peripheral blood provided the PBMCs. Investigators amplified TCR beta CDR3 regions from RNA transcripts. Second-round multiplex PCR followed a first-round RT-PCR using HTBI primers. Via MiXCR, TCRdb re-called the multiplex PCR reads, giving one row per CDR3 protein. The data contain about 370,000 distinct CDR3 sequences, 17% of them singletons. This clonotype was seen at least ten times. Between the trimmed V and J ends, which lost 3 bases and 10 bases, there was a span of 13 bases. CDR3 length: 14 residues. The germline gives CDR1 MDHEN, CDR2 SYDVKM.

What was sequenced was peripheral blood. This TCR came from an adult woman with stable Graves' hyperthyroidism. This chain joins TRBV28 and TRBJ1-6; D possibly corresponds to TRBD1 (6 bases). CDR3 amino acids: CASSFQGSKSPLHF. CDR3 DNA: TGTGCCAGCAGTTTTCAGGGGAGTAAGTCACCCCTCCACTTT.